This paragraph covers one T cell receptor beta chain sequence. The PCR ran on 60 Vbeta and 13 Jbeta primers. Clones were sequenced by immunoSEQ multiplex PCR, and TCRdb holds only the in-frame ones, with some missing. This sample yields about 93,000 clones, of which over 75% are seen a single time; under 8.5% belongs to the top ten. V lost 1 base to trimming and J lost 0 bases, with 7 bases between them. Looked up from germline, CDR1 is LNHDA and CDR2 is SQIVND (reference sequence). The CDR3 runs 16 residues. This entry comes from a study of cytomegalovirus exposure and HLA in healthy donors. Specimen: PBMCs. The chain links TRBV19 to TRBJ2-6, with no clear D. This TCR came from a man under 40 in good health and CMV-seronegative. The CDR3 loop is CASSIGYSSGANVLTF. DNA for the CDR3: TGTGCCAGTAGTATAGGGTACAGCTCTGGGGCCAACGTCCTGACTTTC.